The rows below give T cell receptor beta chains drawn from one sample of a study of blood T cell repertoires in COVID-19. TCRdb's table, derived via immunoSEQ multiplex PCR, lists solely in-frame clones and lacks some. The table shows about 120,000 clones, with roughly 89% occurring only once. Sequences were obtained from peripheral blood. These receptors all stem from a man in his forties or fifties with acute or convalescent COVID-19. Each CDR3 is given with its conserved first and last residue. The order of the fields is J gene, clone size, V gene, D gene, CDR3 DNA, CDR3 protein. The D gene is left open where the match is weak. Clone size, where shown, is once, few, many, or a class for clones that have expanded.

>TRBJ2-1|once|TRBV19|TRBD2
TGTGCCAGTAGTATGACTAGCGGGGGGGCTAATGAGCAGTTCTTC
CASSMTSGGANEQFF
>TRBJ2-1|NA|TRBV6-4|NA
TGTGCCAGTACGACAGACCCATACAATGAGCAGTTCTTC
CASTTDPYNEQFF
>TRBJ2-3|NA|TRBV7-8|TRBD2
TGTGCCAGCAGCCGAGTTTTCGGGGGGGCATCGAATACGCAGTATTTT
CASSRVFGGASNTQYF
>TRBJ2-1|NA|TRBV11-3|TRBD2
TGTGCCAGCAGCTCGACTAGCGCGGGCGAGCAGTTCTTC
CASSSTSAGEQFF
>TRBJ1-3|NA|TRBV5-8|NA
TGTGCCAGCAGCTACGGGGTGGACTCTGGAAACACCATATATTTT
CASSYGVDSGNTIYF
>TRBJ2-3|NA|TRBV19|NA
TGTGCCAGTAGGGACCGGGGAGATACGCAGTATTTT
CASRDRGDTQYF
>TRBJ2-7|NA|TRBV7-9|NA
TGTGCCAGCAGCTTAAGGGGGACCGACGAGCAGTACTTC
CASSLRGTDEQYF
>TRBJ2-1|NA|TRBV6-6|TRBD2
TGTGCCAGCAGGACTAGCGGGGGCAGCTCCTACAATGAGCAGTTCTTC
CASRTSGGSSYNEQFF
>TRBJ1-5|NA|TRBV18|TRBD1
TGTGCCAGCTCACTGGGGACAGCTAATAATCAGCCCCAGCATTTT
CASSLGTANNQPQHF
>TRBJ2-5|NA|TRBV7-2|TRBD1
TGTGCCAGCAGCCGGAGGGACAGGGTTGAGACCCAGTACTTC
CASSRRDRVETQYF
>TRBJ1-2|NA|TRBV30|TRBD1
TGTGCCTGGTACAGGGGAGACCTTAACTATGGCTACACCTTC
CAWYRGDLNYGYTF
>TRBJ1-1|once|TRBV7-2|NA
TGTGCCAGCACCGCCGGGGATGGCACTGAAGCTTTCTTT
CASTAGDGTEAFF
>TRBJ2-5|NA|TRBV6-6|TRBD2
TGTGCCAGCAGTTTCGGGACTAGGCCGCTCCAAGAGACCCAGTACTTC
CASSFGTRPLQETQYF
>TRBJ1-2|few|TRBV10-3|TRBD1
TGTGCCATCAGCGCGGGACAGACTAACTATGGCTACACCTTC
CAISAGQTNYGYTF
>TRBJ2-7|NA|TRBV29-1|TRBD2
TGCAGCGTTGGGACTAGCGGTTCGCACGAGCAGTACTTC
CSVGTSGSHEQYF
>TRBJ2-5|NA|TRBV5-1|TRBD1
TGCGCCAGCAGCTTGACGGGACAGGTGTACCAAGAGACCCAGTACTTC
CASSLTGQVYQETQYF
>TRBJ1-6|once|TRBV6-5|NA
TGTGCCAGCGGGCAGAATAATTCACCCCTCCACTTT
CASGQNNSPLHF
>TRBJ2-7|NA|TRBV2|NA
TGTGCCAGCGGCCAGGGCTTGTGGTACGAGCAGTACTTC
CASGQGLWYEQYF
>TRBJ2-2|NA|TRBV7-9|TRBD1
TGTGCCAGCAGCGGGGACAGGGTATTGATCGGGGAGCTGTTTTTT
CASSGDRVLIGELFF
>TRBJ2-2|NA|TRBV4-1|NA
TGCGCCAGCAGCCAACCCGATAGCTATGGCGGGGAGCTGTTTTTT
CASSQPDSYGGELFF
>TRBJ1-5|once|TRBV6-1|TRBD1
TGTGCCAGCAGCTATTACAGGGGACAGCCCCAGCATTTT
CASSYYRGQPQHF
>TRBJ2-5|NA|TRBV12-3/TRBV12-4|NA
TGTGCCAGCAGTTTAGTGCGCTGGGAGACCCAGTACTTC
CASSLVRWETQYF
>TRBJ2-1|NA|TRBV11-3|TRBD1
TGTGCCAGCAGCCCATCGACAGGGTTCGAGCAGTTCTTC
CASSPSTGFEQFF
>TRBJ1-2|NA|TRBV27|TRBD1
TGTGCCAGCAGTACAACAGGGGTTACTGGCTACACCTTC
CASSTTGVTGYTF
>TRBJ1-2|NA|TRBV2|NA
TGTGCCAGCAGCCACGACAGCGCAGGCAACTATGGCTACACCTTC
CASSHDSAGNYGYTF
>TRBJ1-6|NA|TRBV19|TRBD1
TGTGCCAGGAGCTCCCCGGGACAGGGGAAGGTCGCCTATAATTCACCCCTCCACTTT
CARSSPGQGKVAYNSPLHF
>TRBJ2-5|once|TRBV5-7|TRBD1
TGTGCCAGCAGCTTGGGCGGACCGGGACAGGGGAAAGAGACCCAGTACTTC
CASSLGGPGQGKETQYF
>TRBJ1-2|few|TRBV3-1/TRBV3-2|NA
TGTGCCAGCAGCCCCACACGGTGGGCCTATGGCTACACCTTC
CASSPTRWAYGYTF
>TRBJ2-2|NA|TRBV4-2|TRBD1
TGTGCCAGCAGCCAACCGGACAGGGGGCTTTCGGGGGAGCTGTTTTTT
CASSQPDRGLSGELFF
>TRBJ1-4|NA|TRBV4-3|TRBD1
TGCGCCAGCAGCCAGGGGACTGGACAGGGAAAAGAAAAACTGTTTTTT
CASSQGTGQGKEKLFF
>TRBJ2-5|NA|TRBV3-1/TRBV3-2|NA
TGTGCCAGCAGTTCAGAGCCTGACTTGTACCAAGAGACCCAGTACTTC
CASSSEPDLYQETQYF
>TRBJ2-1|NA|TRBV7-9|TRBD1
TGTGCCAGCAGCGGGACCGACAGGGGACCCTACAATGAGCAGTTCTTC
CASSGTDRGPYNEQFF
>TRBJ1-4|NA|TRBV10-3|NA
TGTGCCATCGGGCAGCCAGATGAAAAACTGTTTTTT
CAIGQPDEKLFF
>TRBJ1-2|NA|TRBV7-2|TRBD1
TGTGCCAGCAGCTTAGCAACGGGACAGCACTATGGCTACACCTTC
CASSLATGQHYGYTF
>TRBJ1-3|NA|TRBV19|NA
TGTGCCAGTAGTCCGGGCTCTGGAAACACCATATATTTT
CASSPGSGNTIYF
>TRBJ1-4|NA|TRBV5-1|NA
TGCGCCAGCAGCAACAGGACACAAGGGCGACTGTTTTTT
CASSNRTQGRLFF